One T cell receptor (beta chain) is described in this entry. The CDR3 has 15 residues. J lost 2 bases, V lost 6 bases, and 8 bases had no gene match. CDR1 SNHLY and CDR2 FYNNEI come from the germline V gene. This entry is derived from a study of blood T cell repertoires in COVID-19. Study background: In each case, the material was cDNA or gDNA derived from T cells, B-cell-depleted T cells, or PBMCs.

Libraries were prepared by immunoSEQ multiplex PCR; TCRdb keeps only in-frame clonotypes and omits some of them. The table shows some 170,000 clones, with around 80% occurring only once. This sequence originates from a woman in her seventies with acute or convalescent COVID-19. The sequenced material came from peripheral blood. The chain employs TRBV2 and TRBJ2-3, with 7 bases aligning to TRBD1. The CDR3 DNA reads TGTGCCAGCAGCGGGGACAGCGTTCTCACAGATACGCAGTATTTT. Translation gives CASSGDSVLTDTQYF.